A selection of T cell receptor beta chains follows, all from one sample in a study of blood T cells in healthy people across ages. One entry per CDR3 protein results from TCRdb running MiXCR on the 5' RACE reads. The sample includes around 1,000,000 distinct CDR3 sequences, about 23% seen only once; the top ten take approximately 0.7%. These records were also assigned to another study, of T cells of mothers and their children.

The sequenced sample was blood. Receptors were obtained from a girl aged 2 to 10 in good health. CDR3s include the opening cysteine and the closing phenylalanine or tryptophan. The order of the fields is D gene, J gene, clone size, V gene, CDR3 DNA, CDR3 protein. A D gene is named only where the DNA matches it firmly. Only part of the rows carry a size: once, few, many, or a class if the clone is expanded.

>.|TRBJ1-1|.|TRBV3-1
TGTGCCAGCAGCCAAGATTTAGGGAGAACTGAAGCTTTCTTT
CASSQDLGRTEAFF
>TRBD1|TRBJ2-2|few|TRBV6-4
TGTGCCAGCAGGCACAGGGGGGATACCGGGGAGCTGTTTTTT
CASRHRGDTGELFF
>.|TRBJ1-2|few|TRBV3-1
TGTGCCAGCAGCCAAGGAGCCGGGACTACTAACTATGGCTACACCTTC
CASSQGAGTTNYGYTF
>.|TRBJ2-7|.|TRBV6-2/TRBV6-3
TGTGCCAGCGGGCTCGACAGGATAACTACGGAGCAGTACTTC
CASGLDRITTEQYF
>TRBD2|TRBJ2-1|.|TRBV13
TGTGCCAGCAGCTTTGAAGCGGGAGGGGTGGGCAATGAGCAGTTCTTC
CASSFEAGGVGNEQFF
>.|TRBJ1-5|.|TRBV6-2/TRBV6-3
TGTGCCAGCACCCCCTCTGGGCAGCCCCAGCATTTT
CASTPSGQPQHF
>.|TRBJ1-1|.|TRBV5-1
TGCGCCAGCAGCTTGGGTCCGGAGGGAGGGAGAACTGAAGCTTTCTTT
CASSLGPEGGRTEAFF
>TRBD1|TRBJ2-7|.|TRBV6-6
TGTGCCAGCAGTTACTCGACAGGGACAACACCCTACGAGCAGTACTTC
CASSYSTGTTPYEQYF
>TRBD2|TRBJ2-5|.|TRBV29-1
TGCAGCGTTGATGTAGCGGGAGGACCGACCCAGTACTTC
CSVDVAGGPTQYF
>.|TRBJ2-7|.|TRBV6-1
TGTGCCAGCAGTAATAAAGGACAGACGGGGGAGCAGTACTTC
CASSNKGQTGEQYF
>.|TRBJ1-1|.|TRBV7-9
TGTGCCGGCACCGTAACTACGATCGGTACTGAAGCTTTCTTT
CAGTVTTIGTEAFF
>.|TRBJ2-2|.|TRBV29-1
TGCAGCGTTAGAAGGGGAGCCACCGGGGAGCTGTTTTTT
CSVRRGATGELFF
>.|TRBJ1-2|few|TRBV5-1
TGCGCCAGCAGCGTGGAAGACTTTGACTATGGCTACACCTTC
CASSVEDFDYGYTF
>.|TRBJ1-2|.|TRBV6-5
TGTGCCAGCAAACTGGACGGCGACTATGGCTACACCTTC
CASKLDGDYGYTF
>TRBD1|TRBJ1-3|few|TRBV9
TGTGCCAGCAGCGCCTCCGGGACAGTGAGCTCTGGAAACACCATATATTTT
CASSASGTVSSGNTIYF
>TRBD2|TRBJ2-1|few|TRBV7-3
TGTGCCAGCAGCTTGAGTGGGACTAGCGGTAGCAATGAGCAGTTCTTC
CASSLSGTSGSNEQFF
>TRBD1|TRBJ2-3|.|TRBV29-1
TGCAGCGCCCCTACAGGGGGAGACACAGATACGCAGTATTTT
CSAPTGGDTDTQYF
>.|TRBJ1-2|few|TRBV10-3
TGTGCCATCAGTGAGTCAGAACAGTTATTGGGTGGCTACACCTTC
CAISESEQLLGGYTF
>TRBD2|TRBJ2-2|.|TRBV7-6
TGTGCCAGCAGCTTAATAGCGGGAGGCCTCACCGGGGAGCTGTTTTTT
CASSLIAGGLTGELFF
>.|TRBJ2-1|few|TRBV6-5
TGTGCCAGCAGTTACTCGACGGCGTATGAGCAGTTCTTC
CASSYSTAYEQFF
>TRBD1|TRBJ2-7|.|TRBV4-1
TGCGCCAGCGGATCTACGACAGGGGGCTCCTACGAGCAGTACTTC
CASGSTTGGSYEQYF
>.|TRBJ1-2|many|TRBV12-3/TRBV12-4
TGTGCCAGCAGTTCGGACACGCCATTCTTATATGGCTACACCTTC
CASSSDTPFLYGYTF